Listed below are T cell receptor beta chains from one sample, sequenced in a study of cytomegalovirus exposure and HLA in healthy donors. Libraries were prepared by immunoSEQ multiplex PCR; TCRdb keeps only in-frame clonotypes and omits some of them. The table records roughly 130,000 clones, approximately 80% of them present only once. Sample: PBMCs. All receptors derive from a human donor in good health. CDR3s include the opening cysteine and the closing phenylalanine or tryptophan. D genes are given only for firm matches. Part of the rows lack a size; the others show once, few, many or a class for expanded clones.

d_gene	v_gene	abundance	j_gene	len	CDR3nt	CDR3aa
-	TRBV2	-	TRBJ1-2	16	TGTGCCAGCAGTGAACTAGGAGGGGCACTTCTTGGGGGCTACACCTTC	CASSELGGALLGGYTF
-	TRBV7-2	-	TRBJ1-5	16	TGTGCCAGCAGCTTAGGGGGACAAAATAGCAATCAGCCCCAGCATTTT	CASSLGGQNSNQPQHF
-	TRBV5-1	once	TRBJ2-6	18	TGCGCCAGCAGCTTAACAGGAAGATTTGACTCTGGGGCCAACGTCCTGACTTTC	CASSLTGRFDSGANVLTF
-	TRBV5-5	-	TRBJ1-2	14	TGTGCCAGCAGCTACACGGATGACTCGGATGGCTACACCTTC	CASSYTDDSDGYTF
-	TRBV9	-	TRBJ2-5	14	TGTGCCAGCAGCGTTTATGGGCGCCAAGAGACCCAGTACTTC	CASSVYGRQETQYF
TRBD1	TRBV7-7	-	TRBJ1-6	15	TGTGCTAGCAGCAGGGACAGCTCCTATAATTCACCCCTCCACTTT	CASSRDSSYNSPLHF
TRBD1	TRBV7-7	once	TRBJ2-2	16	TGTGCTAGCAGCAGGAGACAGGGGGCGGGTTCCGGGGAGCTGTTTTTT	CASSRRQGAGSGELFF
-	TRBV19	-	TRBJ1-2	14	TGTGCCAGTAGTGTCAACAGGGCGGACTATGGCTACACCTTC	CASSVNRADYGYTF
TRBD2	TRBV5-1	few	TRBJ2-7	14	TGCGCCAGCAGCTTCGGGGGGGCGGCCCCCGAGCAGTACTTC	CASSFGGAAPEQYF
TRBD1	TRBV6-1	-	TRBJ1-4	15	TGTGCCAGCAGTACAGGACAGGGCGATAATGAAAAACTGTTTTTT	CASSTGQGDNEKLFF
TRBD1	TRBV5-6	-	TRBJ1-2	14	TGTGCCAGCAGCTCCGGACAGGCGGCGAGGGGCTACACCTTC	CASSSGQAARGYTF
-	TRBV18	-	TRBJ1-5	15	TGTGCCAGCTCTGGTTTGGGAATAGGGGATCAGCCCCAGCATTTT	CASSGLGIGDQPQHF
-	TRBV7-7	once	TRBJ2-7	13	TGTGCTAGCAGCTCCGGAGCCGGCTCCGAGCAGTACTTC	CASSSGAGSEQYF
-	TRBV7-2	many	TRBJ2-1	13	TGTGCCAGCAGCTTAGCCTCAGACAATGAGCAGTTCTTC	CASSLASDNEQFF
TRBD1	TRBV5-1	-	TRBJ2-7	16	TGCGCCAGCAGCGCATTTCCGGGACAGGGACTCTACGAGCAGTACTTC	CASSAFPGQGLYEQYF
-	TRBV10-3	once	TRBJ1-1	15	TGTGCCAGTCGACAGCCACGTACCACTAACACTGAAGCTTTCTTT	CASRQPRTTNTEAFF
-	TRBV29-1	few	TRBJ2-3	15	TGCAGCGTTGAAAAGACAGGAGCTAGCACAGATACGCAGTATTTT	CSVEKTGASTDTQYF
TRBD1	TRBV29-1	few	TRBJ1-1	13	TGCAGCGTTGATTCGGCAGGGGGGACGTTTTCATTCTTT	CSVDSAGGTFSFF
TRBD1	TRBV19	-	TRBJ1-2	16	TGTGCCAGTAGTATGGGGACAGGGGTCGGCGGAAAGACGTACACCTTC	CASSMGTGVGGKTYTF
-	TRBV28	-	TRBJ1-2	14	TGTGCCACCAGGGAACAGGGATCTTACTATGGCTACACCTTC	CATREQGSYYGYTF
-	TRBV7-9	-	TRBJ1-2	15	TGTTCCAGCGGACGATCCGGGACTCCCCCGGATGGCTACACCTTC	CSSGRSGTPPDGYTF
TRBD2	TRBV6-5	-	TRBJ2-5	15	TGTGCCAGCAGTTACGGTGGGACTAGCATCGAGACCCAGTACTTC	CASSYGGTSIETQYF
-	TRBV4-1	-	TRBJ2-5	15	TGCGCCAGCAGCCAAGTGTCGGTGCCGGGGGAGACCCAGTACTTC	CASSQVSVPGETQYF
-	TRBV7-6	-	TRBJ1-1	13	TGTGCCAGCGCTCGAGTCGGTGACACTGAAGCTTTCTTT	CASARVGDTEAFF
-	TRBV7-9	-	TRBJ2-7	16	TGTGCCAGCAGCTCAGAGGGCTTGGCGGCCTTCCTAGAGCAGTACTTC	CASSSEGLAAFLEQYF
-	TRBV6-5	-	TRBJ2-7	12	TGTGCCAGCAGCAGGACTCCCTACGAGCAGTACTTC	CASSRTPYEQYF
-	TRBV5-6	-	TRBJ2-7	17	TGTGCCAGCAGCTTGGAGTGGCAGGGGGCCGGGAGGCTCGAGCAGTACTTC	CASSLEWQGAGRLEQYF
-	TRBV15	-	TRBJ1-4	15	TGTGCCACCAGCAGAGAGGGGGCAGGGGATGAAAAACTGTTTTTT	CATSREGAGDEKLFF
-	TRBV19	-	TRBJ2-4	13	TGTGCCAGTAGTTGGGCAGCCAAAAACATTCAGTACTTC	CASSWAAKNIQYF
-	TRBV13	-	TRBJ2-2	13	TGTGCCAGCAGCCGGGATCAGACCGGGGAGCTGTTTTTT	CASSRDQTGELFF
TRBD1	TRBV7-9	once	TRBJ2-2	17	TGTGCCAGCAGCGCGTGGACAGGGATTGCCAACACCGGGGAGCTGTTTTTT	CASSAWTGIANTGELFF
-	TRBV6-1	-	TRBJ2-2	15	TGTGCCAGCAGTGAAATGGGGGGACCCTCCGGGGAGCTGTTTTTT	CASSEMGGPSGELFF
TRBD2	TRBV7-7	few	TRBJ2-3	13	TGTGCCAGCAGCTTCCGGGGGGGCGATACGCAGTATTTT	CASSFRGGDTQYF
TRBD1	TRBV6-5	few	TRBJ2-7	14	TGTGCCAGCAGTTCGAGGCAGGGGGCCTACGAGCAGTACTTC	CASSSRQGAYEQYF
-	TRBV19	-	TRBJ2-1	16	TGTGCCAGTAGTATAGCCCCCCAGGAACTGTTGAATGAGCAGTTCTTC	CASSIAPQELLNEQFF
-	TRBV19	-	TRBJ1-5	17	TGTGCCAGTAGTAACCCTACCGAAGGCCCGGAGGATCAGCCCCAGCATTTT	CASSNPTEGPEDQPQHF
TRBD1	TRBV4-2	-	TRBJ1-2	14	TGTGCCAGCAGCCCTAGAAGGGGACAGGGGGTTAACACCTTC	CASSPRRGQGVNTF
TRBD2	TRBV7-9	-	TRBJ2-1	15	TGTGCCAGCAGCTTTCCGGGGGGTTCCTACAATGAGCAGTTCTTC	CASSFPGGSYNEQFF
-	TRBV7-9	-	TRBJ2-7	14	TGTTCCAGCTCAGACAGGTACTTCTCCTACGAGCAGTACTTC	CSSSDRYFSYEQYF
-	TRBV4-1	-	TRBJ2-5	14	TGCGCCAGCAGCCCACGGGCCACGGGGGAGACCCAGTACTTC	CASSPRATGETQYF
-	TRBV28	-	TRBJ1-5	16	TGTGCCAGCAGTTTGGTTGGAGACGTCCTCAATCAGCCCCAGCATTTT	CASSLVGDVLNQPQHF
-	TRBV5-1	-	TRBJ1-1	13	TGTGCCAGCAGGAGGGTGGAGGCCACTGAAGCTTTCTTT	CASRRVEATEAFF
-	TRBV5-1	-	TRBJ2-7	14	TGCGCCAGCAGCTTGGGGGGCGGAAACTACGAGCAGTACTTC	CASSLGGGNYEQYF
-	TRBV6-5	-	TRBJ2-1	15	TGTGCCAGCCTTCTATATGGAGTTTCCTACAATGAGCAGTTCTTC	CASLLYGVSYNEQFF
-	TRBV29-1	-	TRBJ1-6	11	TGCAGCGTGGGGGAGGCTTCACCCCTCCACTTT	CSVGEASPLHF